These 16 T cell receptor beta chains share one sample of origin, sequenced in a study of blood T cell repertoires in COVID-19. TCRdb's copy holds only in-frame clones and misses some; the assay was immunoSEQ multiplex PCR. The table lists roughly 280,000 clones, over 75% of them singletons, with roughly 2.3% in the top ten. Sequenced: PBMCs or T cells enriched from blood (not recorded which). These receptors originate from a woman aged 18 to 35 who had recovered from COVID-19.

J is TRBJ2-7 and V is TRBV19, with D possibly matching TRBD1 (7 bases). CDR1 and CDR2 from the germline V gene are LNHDA and SQIVND (reference sequence). The CDR3 spans 18 residues. Trimming took off 1 base at V and 5 bases at J, with 24 bases between the two ends. CDR3 protein: CASSIGGITGVFVDEQYF. The CDR3, as DNA: TGTGCCAGTAGTATAGGCGGGATTACAGGGGTTTTTGTGGACGAGCAGTACTTC.

The chain recombines TRBV7-9 with TRBJ1-5, with no clear D. CDR1 and CDR2 (germline): SEHNR, FQNEAQ (reference sequence). The V gene lost 6 bases and the J gene lost 0 bases, with 3 bases spanning the gap. The CDR3 length is 12 residues. CDR3 amino acids: CASSYSNQPQHF. For the CDR3, the DNA is TGTGCCAGCAGTTATAGCAATCAGCCCCAGCATTTT.

The chain joins TRBV4-2 to TRBJ2-2; D is possibly TRBD2 (5 bases). Germline V gene data show CDR1 as LGHNA and CDR2 as YNFKEQ. V was shortened by 1 base and J by 7 bases, with 7 bases between the two germline ends. The length of the CDR3 is 13 residues. The chain's CDR3 is CASSQVTSGELFF. CDR3 DNA: TGTGCCAGCAGCCAAGTCACTAGCGGGGAGCTGTTTTTT.

This clone was recorded only once. The chain is built from TRBV19 and TRBJ1-5; no definite D call. Germline CDR1 LNHDA, CDR2 SQIVND (reference sequence). The CDR3 contains 18 residues. V lost 5 bases to trimming and J lost 0 bases, with 20 bases between them. The CDR3 coding sequence is TGTGCCAGTAGTCTCCGGGAAGTACAGACATATAGCAATCAGCCCCAGCATTTT. The encoded protein is CASSLREVQTYSNQPQHF.

This rearrangement joins TRBV5-4 to TRBJ2-5, with 8 bases identical to TRBD1. Germline V gene data show CDR1 as SGHNT and CDR2 as YYREEE (reference sequence). V shed 0 bases and J 4 bases; nucleotides not matched to a gene: 11. CDR3 length: 17 residues. DNA of the CDR3: TGTGCCAGCAGCTTGGGTCCGGCTAGCAGGGGGCCAGAGACCCAGTACTTC. This encodes CASSLGPASRGPETQYF.

The chain couples TRBV5-1 to TRBJ1-6; 8 nucleotides agree with TRBD1. CDR1 and CDR2 (germline): SGHRS, YFSETQ. There are 14 residues in the CDR3. The junction had 12 bases not matched to a gene; V was cut back by 4 bases and J by 15 bases. This chain's CDR3 is CASSERTGNFLLHF. The CDR3 DNA reads TGCGCCAGCAGCGAACGGACAGGGAATTTTCTCCTCCACTTT. The variable domain in full, with the rest retrieved from reference TRBV5-1 and TRBJ1-6, is KAGVTQTPRYLIKTRGQQVTLSCSPISGHRSVSWYQQTPGQGLQFLFEYFSETQRNKGNFPGRFSGRQFSNSRSEMNVSTLELGDSALYLCASSERTGNFLLHFGNGTRLTVT.

The chain combines TRBV5-1 with TRBJ2-5; D not resolved. CDR1 is SGHRS and CDR2 is YFSETQ in the germline V gene. Trimming cost V 0 bases and J 1 base, with 7 bases left between them. The CDR3 covers 14 residues. As DNA, the CDR3 is TGCGCCAGCAGCTTGGCGAGCTTCCAAGAGACCCAGTACTTC. As protein: CASSLASFQETQYF.

This clone was recorded only once. The V gene is TRBV6-5, the J gene TRBJ1-5, with a weak D call TRBD1 (5 bases). V gave up 5 bases and J gave up 7 bases, with 9 bases separating them. This CDR3 comprises 12 residues. Germline loops: CDR1 MNHEY, CDR2 SVGAGI. This chain's CDR3 is CASSPTGQPQHF. In DNA form, the CDR3 reads TGTGCCAGCAGTCCCACAGGCCAGCCCCAGCATTTT.

The chain is built from TRBV3-1 (or the pseudogene TRBV3-2) and TRBJ2-2; 11 bases are a match to TRBD2. This CDR3 has 16 amino acids. V lost 2 bases to trimming and J lost 1 base; unmatched junction nucleotides: 0. Germline CDR1 is LGHDT and CDR2 is YNNKEL (reference sequence). The CDR3 region has the DNA TGTGCCAGCAGCCAACTAGCGGGGGGGAACACCGGGGAGCTGTTTTTT. Translating it yields CASSQLAGGNTGELFF.

This chain uses TRBV6-5 with TRBJ2-5; D possibly corresponds to TRBD2 (6 bases). CDR3 length: 15 residues. Trimming cost V 8 bases and J 5 bases, with 21 bases left between them. Germline V lookup: CDR1 MNHEY, CDR2 SVGAGI. The CDR3 region has the DNA TGTGCCAGCGGCCTAAAACCGAGGGCGGGGGAGACCCAGTACTTC. Amino acids: CASGLKPRAGETQYF.

The V and J genes are TRBV5-6 and TRBJ1-2, with 8 bases identical to TRBD1. The CDR3 totals 16 residues. V trimming: 0 bases; J trimming: 6 bases; junction bases outside the gene matches: 10. CDR1 is SGHDT and CDR2 is YYEEEE in the germline V gene. The DNA for the CDR3 is TGTGCCAGCAGCTTGGGGGTCACGGACAGGGTTCATGGCTACACCTTC. Its protein product is CASSLGVTDRVHGYTF.

The chain couples TRBV27 to TRBJ1-1, with D possibly matching TRBD1 (6 bases). The CDR3 is 16 residues long. V lost 2 bases to trimming and J lost 7 bases, with 20 bases between them. Per germline, CDR1 MNHEY and CDR2 SMNVEV (reference sequence). CDR3 bases: TGTGCCAGCAGTTTAGGACAGCCCCAGACCTCGGATGAAGCTTTCTTT. It yields the protein CASSLGQPQTSDEAFF.

This chain joins TRBV14 and TRBJ1-2; no clear D gene. V lost 5 bases, J lost 8 bases, and 21 bases lay in between. The germline V gene has CDR1 SGHDN and CDR2 FVKESK. The CDR3 runs 15 residues. The CDR3 loop reads CASSNRIGGSGGYTF. CDR3 nucleotide sequence: TGTGCCAGCAGCAATAGGATAGGAGGCTCGGGCGGCTACACCTTC.

As DNA, the CDR3 is TGTGCCAGCAGCTTCGTAACCGGGACTAGCGGCTTTGAAGAGCAGTTCTTC. This encodes CASSFVTGTSGFEEQFF. The rearrangement joins TRBV7-6 to TRBJ2-1; 11 positions match TRBD2. V lost 3 bases and J lost 10; bases outside the gene matches: 14. CDR1 is SGHVS and CDR2 is FNYEAQ in the germline V gene. This CDR3 has 17 residues.

The CDR3 here is CASSQMDSLNTEAFF. For the CDR3, the DNA is TGTGCCAGCAGCCAGATGGACAGCTTGAACACTGAAGCTTTCTTT. The chain has TRBV14 and TRBJ1-1; D might be TRBD1 (6 bases). V was pared by 3 bases and J by 0 bases, with 11 bases between. Germline assignment: CDR1 SGHDN and CDR2 FVKESK. The CDR3 has 15 residues. Full variable domain (rest looked up from reference TRBV14 and TRBJ1-1): EAGVTQFPSHSVIEKGQTVTLRCDPISGHDNLYWYRRVMGKEIKFLLHFVKESKQDESGMPNNRFLAERTGGTYSTLKVQPAELEDSGVYFCASSQMDSLNTEAFFGQGTRLTVV.

The rearrangement uses TRBV5-6 and TRBJ1-2; 8 bases fit TRBD1. The germline V gene has CDR1 SGHDT and CDR2 YYEEEE. The CDR3 is 15 residues long. Unmatched junction bases numbered 6, after V lost 1 base and J lost 4 bases. This CDR3 is CASSLTTGGFYGYTF. CDR3 DNA: TGTGCCAGCAGCTTGACCACAGGGGGTTTCTATGGCTACACCTTC.